The T cell receptor (beta chain) under discussion was sequenced for a study of ipilimumab plus nivolumab after autologous stem cell transplantation. Whole-study context: A median of 8 nivolumab and roughly 5 ipilimumab doses were given.

From germline, CDR1 is SGHRS and CDR2 YFSETQ. This CDR3 comprises 15 residues. The junction had 2 bases not matched to a gene; V was cut back by 3 bases and J by 0 bases. Starting 14 to 28 days after autologous transplant, ipilimumab 1 mg/kg was given. Patients received nivolumab 3 mg/kg at weeks 1, 4, 7, 10, then fortnightly to week 26. The data were produced by immunoSEQ multiplex PCR, yet TCRdb's version contains in-frame clones alone and is incomplete. The data hold some 22,000 clones, with just over 75% observed a single time. Sequenced here: PBMCs, sampled in a trial of ipilimumab plus nivolumab as post-transplant consolidation. This TCR came from a male donor with diffuse large B-cell lymphoma. This rearrangement joins TRBV5-1 to TRBJ1-1, with TRBD1 matching over 10 bases. The CDR3 sequence is CASSWDRGLNTEAFF. In nucleotides, the CDR3 is TGCGCCAGCAGCTGGGACAGGGGATTGAACACTGAAGCTTTCTTT.